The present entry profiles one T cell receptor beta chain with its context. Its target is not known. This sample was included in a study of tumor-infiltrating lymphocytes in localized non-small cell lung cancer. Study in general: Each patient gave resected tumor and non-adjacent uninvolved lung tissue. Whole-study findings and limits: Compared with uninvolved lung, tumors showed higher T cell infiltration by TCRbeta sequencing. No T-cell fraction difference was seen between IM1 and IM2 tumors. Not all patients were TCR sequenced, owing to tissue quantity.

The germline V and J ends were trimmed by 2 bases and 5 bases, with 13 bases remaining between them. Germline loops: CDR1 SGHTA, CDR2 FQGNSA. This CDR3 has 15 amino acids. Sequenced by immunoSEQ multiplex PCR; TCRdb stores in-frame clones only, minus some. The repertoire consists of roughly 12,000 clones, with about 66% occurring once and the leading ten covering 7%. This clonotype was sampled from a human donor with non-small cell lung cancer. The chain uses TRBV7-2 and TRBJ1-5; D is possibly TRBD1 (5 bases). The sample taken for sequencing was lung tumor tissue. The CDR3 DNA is TGTGCCAGCAGCTTAACTCGGGACCCCCATCAGCCCCAGCATTTT. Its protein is CASSLTRDPHQPQHF.